These T cell receptor beta chains were read from a single sample in a study of T cell responses to AZD1222 COVID-19 vaccine. Libraries were prepared by immunoSEQ multiplex PCR; TCRdb keeps only in-frame clonotypes and omits some of them. The sample has some 92,000 clones; roughly 89% are singletons. The sample here was peripheral blood, taken on day 0 of MenACWY control vaccination. The receptors were gathered from an adult in good health. The CDR3 runs from the conserved cysteine through the conserved F or W. Fields, in order: V gene, clone size, J gene, CDR3 length, D gene, CDR3 DNA, CDR3 protein. D genes are given only for firm matches. Clone size is stated in some rows and not others, as once, few, many or a class when expanded.

TRBV28	-	TRBJ2-4	14	TRBD2	TGTGCCATCGCACTGGGAGGGGCCAAAAACATTCAGTACTTC	CAIALGGAKNIQYF
TRBV7-2	once	TRBJ2-5	15	TRBD2	TGTGCCAGCAGCTTTCAGTTCGGCGGGAGGGAGACCCAGTACTTC	CASSFQFGGRETQYF
TRBV10-3	-	TRBJ2-7	16	-	TGTGCCATCAGCAGCAGTAGACAGGCGAGCTCCTACGAGCAGTACTTC	CAISSSRQASSYEQYF
TRBV6-5	-	TRBJ1-6	16	TRBD1	TGTGCCAGCAGTTACCGGGACAGGGCCCTTAATTCACCCCTCCACTTT	CASSYRDRALNSPLHF
TRBV7-9	-	TRBJ1-2	13	-	TGTGCCAGCAGCTTCACAGGGCCTTTGGGCTACACCTTC	CASSFTGPLGYTF
TRBV28	-	TRBJ2-2	16	TRBD2	TGTGCCACTTCCCGGGGCGGCGGGGGGAACACCGGGGAGCTGTTTTTT	CATSRGGGGNTGELFF
TRBV28	-	TRBJ1-2	15	-	TGTGCCAGCAGTTTAGCGGCGGAGGGGGGTGGTGGCTACACCTTC	CASSLAAEGGGGYTF
TRBV7-9	-	TRBJ2-1	17	TRBD1	TGTGCCAGCAGCTTTTCAGTGCCCGGGACAGCTTACAATGAGCAGTTCTTC	CASSFSVPGTAYNEQFF
TRBV3-1/TRBV3-2	-	TRBJ2-7	13	TRBD2	TGTGCCAGCAGCCAAGGGGGACTAGGCGAGCAGTACTTC	CASSQGGLGEQYF
TRBV6-5	-	TRBJ2-7	15	TRBD1	TGTGCCAGCAAACGACAGGGAACGAGCTCCTACGAGCAGTACTTC	CASKRQGTSSYEQYF